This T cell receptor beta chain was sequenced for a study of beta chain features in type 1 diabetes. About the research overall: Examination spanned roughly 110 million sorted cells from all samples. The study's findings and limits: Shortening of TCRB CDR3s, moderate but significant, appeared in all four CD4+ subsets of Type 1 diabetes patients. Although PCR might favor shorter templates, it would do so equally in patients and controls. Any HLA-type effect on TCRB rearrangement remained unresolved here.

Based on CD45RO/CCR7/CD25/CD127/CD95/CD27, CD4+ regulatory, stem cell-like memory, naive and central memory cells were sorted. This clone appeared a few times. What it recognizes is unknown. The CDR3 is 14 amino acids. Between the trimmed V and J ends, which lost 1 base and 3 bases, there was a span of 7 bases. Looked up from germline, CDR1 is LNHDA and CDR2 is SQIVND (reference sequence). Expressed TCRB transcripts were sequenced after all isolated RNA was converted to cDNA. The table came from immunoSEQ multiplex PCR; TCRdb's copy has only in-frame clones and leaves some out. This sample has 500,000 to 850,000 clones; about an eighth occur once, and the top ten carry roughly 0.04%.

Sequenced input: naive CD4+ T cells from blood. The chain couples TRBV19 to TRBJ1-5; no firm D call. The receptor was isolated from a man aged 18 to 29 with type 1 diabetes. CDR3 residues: CASSIVGFNQPQHF. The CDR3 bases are TGTGCCAGTAGTATAGTAGGGTTCAATCAGCCCCAGCATTTT.